These T cell receptor beta chains were read from a single sample in a study of blood T cells in healthy people across ages. TCRdb reprocessed the 5' RACE reads with MiXCR, giving one entry per CDR3 protein. This sample has roughly 500,000 distinct CDR3 sequences; approximately 25% occur once, and the top ten carry approximately 17%. The sample consisted of blood. The receptors shown here come from a woman aged 70-85 years in good health. Each CDR3 is given with its conserved first and last residue.

TRBV7-3 | CASSPAGGPGEQFF
TRBV2 | CASSDRSNEKLFF
TRBV5-1 | CASKSTGSTYNEQFF
TRBV5-1 | CASTQWEEFGYTF
TRBV6-6 | CASSPQGLAGARAQYF
TRBV7-2 | CASSLQGLGEKLFF
TRBV7-6 | CASSFQQSATNEKLFF
TRBV29-1 | CSVRVYSGNTIYF
TRBV7-3 | CASFQRGSYTGELFF
TRBV20-1 | CSANGLAGGSQYF
TRBV7-2 | CASSQRGDTQYF
TRBV11-2 | CASSLGPFSTDTQYF
TRBV11-3 | CASSFWTGQNSYEQYF
TRBV5-1 | CASSSDKIGRKETQYF
TRBV3-1 | CASSQDADRTPYF
TRBV20-1 | CSAGGVGNTEAFF
TRBV4-3 | CASSLSWGGGNTIYF
TRBV5-1 | CASSLGQESNGYTF
TRBV20-1 | CTAHKWQGSPSTDTQYF
TRBV12-3/TRBV12-4 | CASSPRGQGGNTIYF
TRBV7-2 | CASSLDKGSTRLETQYF
TRBV6-1 | CASSEEWTREPQHF
TRBV6-1 | CASSEFVSGKNYGYTF
TRBV10-3 | CAISESGDREAGYTF
TRBV29-1 | CSVGRSSTGELFF
TRBV20-1 | CSGWGRAYGYTF
TRBV12-3/TRBV12-4 | CASRVTNEKLFF
TRBV12-3/TRBV12-4 | CASSPAGPGSGNTIYF
TRBV5-1 | CASSYQGARTGELFF
TRBV6-2/TRBV6-3 | CASSYPGMNTEAFF
TRBV20-1 | CSASGFFF
TRBV4-2 | CASSQAGTTYEQYF
TRBV5-6 | CASSLARDSEAFF
TRBV15 | CATSRDQGRVNSATQYF
TRBV7-2 | CASSLVFRGLQETQYF
TRBV7-6 | CASSLLAILTDTQYF
TRBV7-9 | CASSLADRGLRGYTF
TRBV6-2/TRBV6-3 | CASSNRAGSYDEQFF
TRBV12-3/TRBV12-4 | CASSYGQPQHF
TRBV29-1 | CSVDYSTDTQYF
TRBV3-1 | CASSASRYGYTF
TRBV12-3/TRBV12-4 | CASSLDRGERFF
TRBV2 | CASSDGRGRVTDTQYF
TRBV20-1 | CSARDPMTDEQYF
TRBV20-1 | CSARDPLKAQETQYF
TRBV7-2 | CASSLVSQGSYNEQFF
TRBV6-2/TRBV6-3 | CASSPGRLYSGANVLTF
TRBV5-1 | CASSLVRTGNTGELFF
TRBV9 | CASTSRGGPGTGELFF
TRBV27 | CASSSSGGAHRTQYF
TRBV7-9 | CASSLEGPPTDTQYF
TRBV18 | CASSPGQGVGYTF
TRBV4-3 | CASSQVKGHEYEQYF
TRBV7-2 | CASSLGGSDTQYF
TRBV5-1 | CASSLALVHNEQFF